One sample yielded the 27 T cell receptor beta chains listed below, sequenced in a study of human T cells and chemical hapten exposure. MiXCR, applied by TCRdb to the RACE reads, yields one record per CDR3 protein. The profile shows roughly 250,000 distinct CDR3 sequences, more than 6.5% of them singletons. Time point reported: pre-sensitization, week 0. Sample treatment: therapeutic diphenylcyclopropenone sensitization with weekly scalp DPC. The sample in question was whole blood, obtained in connection with sensitization to the hapten diphenylcyclopropenone (DPC). The receptors were sampled from a woman aged 40 to 50 with alopecia areata. Some clones in this sample may be carry-over from other donors' samples.

The chain is built from TRBV5-1 and TRBJ1-1; D is undetermined. Per germline, CDR1 SGHRS and CDR2 YFSETQ. CDR3 length: 13 amino acids. V lost 4 bases to trimming and J lost 3 bases, with 10 bases between them. CDR3 sequence reads: CASSGSGDTEAFF. The CDR3 nucleotides read TGCGCCAGCAGCGGGAGCGGGGACACTGAAGCTTTCTTT.

A remark on this clonotype: A much bigger clone sits one base away, suggesting this may be a read error. The chain combines TRBV5-6 with TRBJ1-1; D not resolved. Germline V gene lookup returns CDR1 SGHDT and CDR2 YYEEEE. V was trimmed by 4 bases and J by 10 bases, leaving 14 bases between them. CDR3 length: 12 amino acids. In nucleotides, the CDR3 is TGTGCCAGCAGCCGGACTTTGTTGGGAGCTTTCTTT. Translated: CASSRTLLGAFF.

The chain is built from TRBV20-1 and TRBJ1-1, with D uncertain. The ends were cut back, 1 base at V and 10 bases at J, with 10 bases in the middle. The CDR3 loop spans 11 amino acids. Germline CDR1 and CDR2: DFQATT and SNEGSKA (reference sequence). CDR3 in amino acids: CSARGGRGAFF. CDR3 DNA: TGCAGTGCTAGAGGAGGGCGCGGAGCTTTCTTT.

This clonotype has only a few counts. This sequence joins TRBV6-2 or TRBV6-3 and TRBJ2-3; TRBD2 agrees at 8 bases. After removal of 6 bases from V and 2 bases from J, the junction contained 7 bases not matched to a gene. The CDR3 contains 15 residues. The V gene's germline CDR1 is MNHEY and CDR2 SVGEGT. The chain's CDR3 is CASRPGLATTDTQYF. The CDR3 nucleotides are TGTGCCAGCAGGCCCGGACTAGCAACCACAGATACGCAGTATTTT.

About this clonotype: At one end, the junction sequence differs from germline, possibly due to a read error. The chain is built from TRBV18 and TRBJ2-3, with D possibly matching TRBD2 (6 bases). Germline V gene data show CDR1 as KGHSH and CDR2 as LQKENI. This CDR3 region has 14 residues. The CDR3 spells CAGSPGRSADTQYF. The CDR3 region has the DNA TGTGCCGGCTCACCCGGGAGAAGCGCAGATACGCAGTATTTT.

The CDR3 protein is CASRAQRETTDTQYF. CDR3 DNA sequence: TGTGCCAGCAGGGCCCAGCGGGAGACTACAGATACGCAGTATTTT. J is TRBJ2-3 and V is TRBV6-2 or TRBV6-3, with 8 bases matching TRBD2. Per germline, CDR1 MNHEY and CDR2 SVGEGT. This CDR3 has 15 residues. The trim removed 6 bases at V and 3 bases at J, leaving 8 bases unmatched.

The chain links TRBV7-3 to TRBJ2-1; TRBD2 matches at 10 bases. The CDR3 consists of 16 residues. The V and J ends lost 5 bases and 2 bases, in that order; junction bases with no gene match: 6. Germline V gene sequence: CDR1 SGHTA, CDR2 FQGTGA. In DNA, the CDR3 is TGTGCCAGCAGCCTCCTAGCGGGAGCGACCTACAATGAGCAGTTCTTC. Protein product: CASSLLAGATYNEQFF.

This sequence joins TRBV29-1 and TRBJ2-3; TRBD1 or TRBD2 may be the D gene (5 bases each). CDR1 is SQVTM, CDR2 ANQGSEA, per germline. Trimming pared 1 base from V and 0 bases from J, leaving 8 bases between. This CDR3 is built from 14 residues. CDR3 in DNA: TGCAGCGTTGAAGGAGGGGATAGCACAGATACGCAGTATTTT. It translates to CSVEGGDSTDTQYF.

Notes on this clonotype: The junction differs from germline at one of its ends, possibly a read error. This chain links TRBV7-9 with TRBJ1-5; maybe TRBD1 (6 bases). CDR3 length: 15 residues. The germline V gene encodes CDR1 SEHNR and CDR2 FQNEAQ (reference sequence). The CDR3 bases are TGTGCCAGCAGCTCAGGGGCGGGGCAGGGTCAGTCCCAGCATTTT. Protein: CASSSGAGQGQSQHF.

This clonotype was counted only a few times. This sequence joins TRBV5-6 and TRBJ2-3; 11 bases are shared with TRBD2. CDR1 is SGHDT, CDR2 YYEEEE, per germline. V was clipped by 2 bases and J by 6 bases; unmatched bases: 14. This CDR3 spans 18 amino acids. CDR3 sequence reads: CASSFSGELAGEADTQYF. In DNA, the CDR3 is TGTGCCAGCAGCTTTTCCGGGGAACTAGCGGGAGAAGCGGATACGCAGTATTTT.

The CDR3 DNA reads as TGCGCCAGCAGCCAAGCGACTAGCGGGAACTACGAGCAGTACTTC. This sequence encodes CASSQATSGNYEQYF. This sequence joins TRBV4-3 and TRBJ2-7, with 11 nucleotides matching TRBD2. Losses at the gene ends were 1 base for V and 3 bases for J; bases not matched to a gene: 2. CDR3 size: 15 residues. Germline lookup yields CDR1 LGHNA and CDR2 YSLEER.

This clonotype was counted ten times or more. The chain joins TRBV12-3 or TRBV12-4 to TRBJ1-5, with D maybe TRBD1 (5 bases). This CDR3 is built from 15 residues. V gave up 1 base and J gave up 6 bases, with 13 bases separating them. CDR3 sequence reads: CASSLDPGVGQPQHF. The CDR3 DNA reads TGTGCCAGCAGTTTAGACCCGGGGGTCGGTCAGCCCCAGCATTTT.

This clonotype was observed a few times. This chain connects TRBV18 to TRBJ1-5; D remains unclear. Germline values: CDR1 KGHSH, CDR2 LQKENI. Trimming stripped 5 bases from V and 4 bases from J, with 9 bases between. The CDR3 extends over 13 amino acids. Here the CDR3 DNA reads TGTGCCAGCTCAAGGGAGGCGAATCAGCCCCAGCATTTT. This translates into CASSREANQPQHF.

V usage is TRBV5-6 and J usage is TRBJ2-3, with unresolved D. From germline, CDR1 is SGHDT and CDR2 YYEEEE. The CDR3 loop spans 15 amino acids. Deletions cut 2 bases from V and 2 bases from J, with 12 bases between. CDR3 sequence reads: CASSFGIRNTDTQYF. CDR3 in DNA: TGTGCCAGCAGCTTTGGCATCAGGAACACAGATACGCAGTATTTT.

This clonotype has more than one count but fewer than ten. The V and J genes are TRBV7-2 and TRBJ2-3; D is unclear. Germline V gives CDR1 SGHTA, CDR2 FQGNSA. The CDR3 runs to 16 residues. Trimming shortened V by 5 bases and J by 2 bases, and 17 bases separated the two germline ends. In nucleotides, the CDR3 is TGTGCCAGCAGCCTCCAAGGTGGCAGCTACACAGATACGCAGTATTTT. Its translation: CASSLQGGSYTDTQYF.

The gene calls are TRBV6-1 and TRBJ1-5; unclear D gene. With 3 bases removed from V and 0 bases from J, the gap between germline ends came to 15 bases. The CDR3 consists of 17 residues. Germline CDR1 is MNHNS and CDR2 is SASEGT. The CDR3 loop is CASSDETPRDSNQPQHF. The CDR3 DNA is TGTGCCAGCAGTGATGAGACGCCTAGGGATAGCAATCAGCCCCAGCATTTT.

This clonotype was detected only a few times. The chain has TRBV4-2 and TRBJ2-3, with 7 bases identical to TRBD1. After removal of 0 bases from V and 9 bases from J, the junction contained 9 bases not matched to a gene. The CDR3 covers 15 residues. Per germline, CDR1 LGHNA and CDR2 YNFKEQ. DNA of the CDR3: TGTGCCAGCAGCCAAGATAAGGGGGCGACCCGGACGCAGTATTTT. It translates to CASSQDKGATRTQYF.

The CDR3 DNA is TGCAGTGCCCAGCCGGACATTAACTATGGCTACACCTTC. This gives the protein CSAQPDINYGYTF. The chain combines TRBV20-1 with TRBJ1-2, with a possible D match to TRBD1 (5 bases). Germline V lookup: CDR1 DFQATT, CDR2 SNEGSKA (reference sequence). The CDR3 extends over 13 amino acids. Trimming shortened V by 6 bases and J by 1 base, and 12 bases separated the two germline ends.

V gene TRBV5-1 combines with J gene TRBJ2-1; D remains unclear. This CDR3 has 16 residues. The germline CDR1 and CDR2 sequences are SGHRS and YFSETQ. Trimming shortened V by 6 bases and J by 0 bases, and 16 bases separated the two germline ends. The CDR3 reads CASKAHYPSSYNEQFF. In DNA, the CDR3 is TGCGCCAGCAAGGCCCACTACCCGAGCTCCTACAATGAGCAGTTCTTC. The complete variable domain, with remaining parts taken from reference TRBV5-1 and TRBJ2-1, reads KAGVTQTPRYLIKTRGQQVTLSCSPISGHRSVSWYQQTPGQGLQFLFEYFSETQRNKGNFPGRFSGRQFSNSRSEMNVSTLELGDSALYLCASKAHYPSSYNEQFFGPGTRLTVL.

This clonotype was found a few times. V gene TRBV15 combines with J gene TRBJ2-3; TRBD1 or TRBD2 may be the D gene (5 bases each). CDR3 length: 13 amino acids. V gave up 8 bases and J gave up 2 bases, with 11 bases separating them. Germline CDR1 is LNHNV and CDR2 is YYDKDF (reference sequence). This CDR3 reads CATSRDPTDTQYF. CDR3 DNA: TGTGCCACCTCCCGGGACCCCACAGATACGCAGTATTTT.

This clonotype was recorded at least ten times. The chain uses TRBV20-1 and TRBJ2-1; the match to TRBD2 covers 7 bases. V shed 2 bases and J 9 bases; nucleotides not matched to a gene: 13. This CDR3 comprises 15 residues. The germline CDR1 and CDR2 sequences are DFQATT and SNEGSKA (reference sequence). The CDR3 protein is CSARRLAEGGAEQFF. The CDR3 region has the DNA TGCAGTGCTAGACGCCTAGCGGAGGGCGGAGCTGAGCAGTTCTTC.

Remarks on this clonotype: A much larger clone is a single base away; this may be a read error. V gene TRBV6-5 combines with J gene TRBJ2-2; D might be TRBD2 (6 bases). The CDR3 has 12 amino acids. Germline values: CDR1 MNHEY, CDR2 SVGAGI. The CDR3 DNA sequence: TGTGCCAGCAGCCTACACACCGGGGGGCTGTTTTTT. As protein: CASSLHTGGLFF.

The chain joins TRBV20-1 to TRBJ2-3, with 10 bases that match TRBD1. CDR3 size: 14 residues. The germline CDR1 and CDR2 sequences are DFQATT and SNEGSKA (reference sequence). V dropped 3 bases and J dropped 4; count of bases not matched to a gene: 4. The CDR3, as DNA: TGCAGTGCTAGTGGACAGGGGGTAGCAGATACGCAGTATTTT. It translates to CSASGQGVADTQYF.

This clonotype was seen a few times. In nucleotides, the CDR3 is TGTGCCAGCAGTTACCGGCCTCCATTACAGATCACTGAAGCTTTCTTT. Protein product: CASSYRPPLQITEAFF. This chain uses TRBV6-2 or TRBV6-3 with TRBJ1-1; no clear D gene. The germline V and J ends were trimmed by 2 bases and 4 bases, with 17 bases remaining between them. The length of the CDR3 is 16 residues. Germline V gene data show CDR1 as MNHEY and CDR2 as SVGEGT.

This clonotype was counted many times. The chain recombines TRBV20-1 with TRBJ2-2, with D possibly being TRBD1 (5 bases). The V gene's germline CDR1 is DFQATT and CDR2 SNEGSKA (reference sequence). This CDR3 region has 13 residues. V dropped 0 bases and J dropped 6 bases, with 8 bases sitting between them. CDR3 nucleotide sequence: TGCAGTGCTAGAGAAGACAGCCCCGGGGAGCTGTTTTTT. It yields the protein CSAREDSPGELFF.

This clonotype was seen a few times. The rearrangement uses TRBV29-1 and TRBJ2-1, with 13 nucleotides matching TRBD2. Per germline, CDR1 SQVTM and CDR2 ANQGSEA. This CDR3 is 18 amino acids long. V dropped 4 bases and J dropped 0; count of bases not matched to a gene: 9. The CDR3 DNA follows: TGCAGCGTTGGGATGCTGGGACTAGCGGGAAGCTCCTACAATGAGCAGTTCTTC. Protein: CSVGMLGLAGSSYNEQFF.

The table lists this clonotype with a few counts. The chain joins TRBV30 to TRBJ1-2; 8 bases agree with TRBD1. V lost 2 bases and J lost 8; bases outside the gene matches: 7. The V gene's germline CDR1 is GTSNPN and CDR2 SVGIG (reference sequence). CDR3 length equals 13 residues. The chain's CDR3 is CAWSPGGQGGYTF. In nucleotides, the CDR3 is TGTGCCTGGAGTCCAGGGGGCCAAGGAGGCTACACCTTC.